Sequencing of this T cell receptor (beta chain) was carried out in a study of blood T cells in healthy people across ages. The germline CDR1 and CDR2 sequences are MNHEY and SMNVEV (reference sequence). V lost 7 bases and J lost 9, with 16 bases in between. The CDR3 extends over 14 amino acids. Next came a second PCR, run for roughly 7 to 12 cycles, which used a sample-barcoded 5' primer along with a J-beta primer mix. Sequencing recovered at least 3 million CDR3-containing paired-end reads from each sample. One entry per CDR3 protein results from TCRdb running MiXCR on the 5' RACE reads. The table has some 1,800,000 distinct CDR3 sequences, roughly two fifths seen once.

This chain links TRBV27 with TRBJ1-6; D might be TRBD1 (6 bases). This clonotype originated in a human donor in good health. Input material: blood. CDR3 sequence: CASTQGGAFSPLHF. The CDR3 coding sequence is TGTGCCAGCACCCAAGGGGGGGCATTTTCACCCCTCCACTTT.